These T cell receptor beta chains were read from a single sample in a study of a mutant IDH1 vaccine in newly diagnosed glioma. The antigens for these receptors are not known. Clones were sequenced by immunoSEQ multiplex PCR, and TCRdb holds only the in-frame ones, with some missing. The sample shows 110,000 or so clones, roughly 90% of them seen only once. The sample in question was PBMCs, obtained from a glioma patient whose treatment included an IDH1 peptide vaccine. These receptors originate from a woman between 45 and 65 years old with glioma. Both conserved end residues are part of each CDR3. D genes are given only for firm matches. A row's size may be missing; if present it is once, few, many or a size class.

J: TRBJ2-7
D: .
V: TRBV5-6
size: .
CDR3: CASSSRQLISYEQYF
DNA: TGTGCCAGCAGCTCGCGACAGCTAATCTCCTACGAGCAGTACTTC

J: TRBJ2-5
D: .
V: TRBV5-6
size: .
CDR3: CASSLAAEAQETQYF
DNA: TGTGCCAGCAGCTTGGCCGCGGAGGCCCAAGAGACCCAGTACTTC

J: TRBJ1-1
D: .
V: TRBV30
size: .
CDR3: CAWSSGGNTEAFF
DNA: TGTGCCTGGAGTTCGGGGGGGAACACTGAAGCTTTCTTT

J: TRBJ2-1
D: TRBD2
V: TRBV5-6
size: .
CDR3: CASSLGAGASEQFF
DNA: TGTGCCAGCAGCCTTGGAGCGGGAGCTAGTGAGCAGTTCTTC

J: TRBJ2-5
D: TRBD1
V: TRBV5-1
size: .
CDR3: CASSTLAGTGTETQYF
DNA: TGCGCCAGCAGCACGTTAGCCGGGACAGGGACGGAGACCCAGTACTTC

J: TRBJ2-1
D: TRBD2
V: TRBV5-4
size: once
CDR3: CASSLDGTSANNEQFF
DNA: TGTGCCAGCAGCTTGGACGGGACTAGCGCCAACAATGAGCAGTTCTTC

J: TRBJ2-5
D: TRBD1
V: TRBV29-1
size: .
CDR3: CSADRVQETQYF
DNA: TGCAGCGCAGACAGGGTCCAAGAGACCCAGTACTTC

J: TRBJ1-2
D: .
V: TRBV14
size: .
CDR3: CASRPGGLYGYTF
DNA: TGTGCCAGCAGACCTGGGGGTCTCTATGGCTACACCTTC

J: TRBJ2-1
D: .
V: TRBV5-1
size: .
CDR3: CASSLRNDEQFF
DNA: TGCGCCAGCAGCTTGCGGAATGATGAGCAGTTCTTC

J: TRBJ2-1
D: .
V: TRBV11-3
size: .
CDR3: CASSGGYNEQFF
DNA: TGTGCCAGCAGCGGAGGGTACAATGAGCAGTTCTTC

J: TRBJ1-2
D: TRBD1
V: TRBV6-5
size: .
CDR3: CASSDRVNPKGYTF
DNA: TGTGCCAGCAGTGACAGGGTCAACCCCAAGGGCTACACCTTC